A single TCR beta chain is shown here with its context. The germline V gene encodes CDR1 MGHRA and CDR2 YSYEKL. Between the trimmed V and J ends, which lost 3 bases and 1 base, there was a span of 13 bases. CDR3 length: 15 residues. Profiled with immunoSEQ multiplex PCR; TCRdb holds only in-frame clones, not every one. The table has some 48,000 clones, more than 85% seen once; the top ten hold 5.5% to 6%. These data come from a study of T cell changes during pregnancy in multiple sclerosis. The clonotype was recovered from a female donor with multiple sclerosis, enrolled in a pregnancy study. The sequences come from CD8+ T cells from peripheral blood mononuclear cells, collected in the first trimester of pregnancy. V is TRBV4-1 and J is TRBJ2-7; D is possibly TRBD2 (7 bases). The CDR3 DNA sequence: TGCGCCAGCAGCCAGAGGGGGGACTATTCCTACGAGCAGTACTTC. Residues: CASSQRGDYSYEQYF.